This is a list of T cell receptor beta chains from one sample in a study of kidney transplant recipient with SARS-CoV-2 infection. MiXCR, run by TCRdb on the reads, gives a single entry per CDR3 protein. This table holds 200,000 to 250,000 distinct CDR3 sequences, 25% to 35% found once. This sample comprised a blood sample, obtained at baseline and on roughly day 110 from a kidney transplant recipient. Every receptor here comes from a male patient between 25 and 40 years old who had COVID-19 and was a kidney transplant recipient. A share of the T cells may be of graft donor origin. CDR3s include the opening cysteine and the closing phenylalanine or tryptophan. Each record gives: CDR3 DNA, CDR3 protein, V gene, clone size, D gene, J gene. D genes are given only for firm matches. Clone size is shown for a subset of rows, as once, few, many or a class of expanded clone.

TGTGCCAGCAGTGAATGGTTAGGGAACTATGGCTACACCTTC CASSEWLGNYGYTF TRBV6-1 many . TRBJ1-2
TGTGCCAGTAGTATCTCCGTGCGAGGGCCTGAAGCTTTCTTT CASSISVRGPEAFF TRBV19 many . TRBJ1-1
TGTGCCAGCAGTTCTAGGGAGCCAAGCGGGGGAGCACCCTACGAGCAGTACTTC CASSSREPSGGAPYEQYF TRBV3-1 many TRBD2 TRBJ2-7
TGTGCCAGCTCACAGATTCTAGCGGGAGGAGGTTCCTACGAGCAGTACTTC CASSQILAGGGSYEQYF TRBV18 many TRBD2 TRBJ2-7
TGTGCCAGCGCTCTCGACGTACCAGGAAAGACCTGTGGCTACACCTTC CASALDVPGKTCGYTF TRBV5-4 . . TRBJ1-2
TGCAGTGCTAGCGGGGCAGGGTTTAATGAAAAACTGTTTTTT CSASGAGFNEKLFF TRBV20-1 many . TRBJ1-4
TGTGCCATCGGTGGAGGTGGCCAAGCTTTCTTT CAIGGGGQAFF TRBV10-3 many . TRBJ1-1
TGTGCCAGCGAAATTGATCATCCACGAAAGACCTATGGCTACACCTTC CASEIDHPRKTYGYTF TRBV5-8 many . TRBJ1-2
TGCGCCAGCAGCCCCCCCGCTAGCGGGAGCCCTCGGGATACGCAGTATTTT CASSPPASGSPRDTQYF TRBV5-1 few TRBD2 TRBJ2-3
TGTGCCAGCCACACTTATGTCTCGCGAAAGACCTATGGCTACACCTTC CASHTYVSRKTYGYTF TRBV5-5 many . TRBJ1-2
TGTGCCAGCAGCAAACAGGGGTTAGCAGATACGCAGTATTTT CASSKQGLADTQYF TRBV7-9 many TRBD1 TRBJ2-3
TGTGCCAGCAGCTTAGCCCAGGGGGGAAGGGGAGAGACCCAGTACTTC CASSLAQGGRGETQYF TRBV7-2 . . TRBJ2-5
TGTGCCAGCAGCCAAATTGAAACGGGGGAGCAGTACTTC CASSQIETGEQYF TRBV7-8 many . TRBJ2-7
TGTGCCAGCAGCCAGAACAGGGATGAAGCTTTCTTT CASSQNRDEAFF TRBV11-3 many . TRBJ1-1
TGTGCCAGCAGCCCGCATACTCCCATTTCTTTCTCTGAGACCCAGTACTTC CASSPHTPISFSETQYF TRBV3-1 many . TRBJ2-5
TGTGCCTGGAACATAAAGCGTTATAGAAAGACCTATGGCTACACCTTC CAWNIKRYRKTYGYTF TRBV30 many . TRBJ1-2
TGTGCCAGCAGCCTGGACCGAGACAGGGTTAATGAAAAACTGTTTTTT CASSLDRDRVNEKLFF TRBV11-2 many TRBD1 TRBJ1-4
TGTGCCAGCAGTGAAATGGGGACGGTGAGAAGTTTGGAGACCCAGTACTTC CASSEMGTVRSLETQYF TRBV6-5 once . TRBJ2-5
TGTGCCAGCAGCTTGGGTTCTAGCGGGAAGCAGTATTTT CASSLGSSGKQYF TRBV5-6 many TRBD2 TRBJ2-3
TGCAGTGCTAGAGGACGCAACCCGCGGGCGGATAAGCCCCAGCATTTT CSARGRNPRADKPQHF TRBV20-1 many . TRBJ1-5
TGTGCCAGTAGTATGGGGACAGGGGTCTACGAGCAGTACTTC CASSMGTGVYEQYF TRBV19 many TRBD1 TRBJ2-7
TGTGCCAGCACCGAGGGGGTTGGGACTGAAGCTTTCTTT CASTEGVGTEAFF TRBV7-9 many . TRBJ1-1
TGTGCCAGCAGCTTATCGGGAGCCCCTCGAGAGACCCAGTACTTC CASSLSGAPRETQYF TRBV7-2 once . TRBJ2-5
TGCAGTGCTAGTCACGAGCTGTTTCGAAAGACCTATGGCTACACCTTC CSASHELFRKTYGYTF TRBV20-1 many . TRBJ1-2
TGTGCCAGCAGCAGCCTGCGATACCATGGAAAGACCTATGGCTACACCTTC CASSSLRYHGKTYGYTF TRBV7-9 many . TRBJ1-2
TGCAGTGCTAAAACAGGGCGATACGAGCAGTACTTC CSAKTGRYEQYF TRBV20-1 many . TRBJ2-7
TGCGCCAACGAAATGCGATCGGTTCGAAAGACCTATGGCTACACCTTC CANEMRSVRKTYGYTF TRBV5-1 once . TRBJ1-2
TGTGCCAGCTCCCAAGGGTGGGGTATGAACACTGAAGCTTTCTTT CASSQGWGMNTEAFF TRBV9 many . TRBJ1-1
TGTGCCAGCAGCTTGCAGACTGTGGATGAAAAACTGTTTTTT CASSLQTVDEKLFF TRBV5-5 many . TRBJ1-4
TGTGCCAGCAGTATCCGACTAGCGGGAGGACCCAATGAGCAGTTCTTC CASSIRLAGGPNEQFF TRBV27 few TRBD2 TRBJ2-1
TGTGCCAGCGACAAGACCGTACCAGGAAAGACCTATGGCTACACCTTC CASDKTVPGKTYGYTF TRBV5-4 many . TRBJ1-2
TGTGCCAGCAGCCAAGGTTGGAGGGGAGGCTACACCTTC CASSQGWRGGYTF TRBV3-1 many . TRBJ1-2
TGTGCCAGCAGCCAAGATTTGGGGCAGGGTCTCTACAATGAGCAGTTCTTC CASSQDLGQGLYNEQFF TRBV3-1 few . TRBJ2-1
TGCGCCAGCAGTGTTTCTAGGACCTACAATGAGCAGTTCTTC CASSVSRTYNEQFF TRBV10-2 . . TRBJ2-1
TGTGCCGTCTGGGACTGGAGAGGAGATACGCAGTATTTT CAVWDWRGDTQYF TRBV19 many . TRBJ2-3
TGTGCCAGCAGCGGGTGTTGTCCCATTTCTTTCTCTGAGACCCAGTACTTC CASSGCCPISFSETQYF TRBV3-1 many . TRBJ2-5
TGTGCCAGCAGCTTACAACCTGAAGGGACTAAATACGAGCAGTACTTC CASSLQPEGTKYEQYF TRBV7-9 many TRBD2 TRBJ2-7
TGTGCCAGCAGACCCGGACAGGGGATAAATGAGCAGTTCTTC CASRPGQGINEQFF TRBV7-9 few TRBD1 TRBJ2-1
TGTGCCAGCAGCGTGGGGGATGGAGAAGAAAAACTGTTTTTT CASSVGDGEEKLFF TRBV9 many . TRBJ1-4
TGTGCCAGCTCACCGTCAGCAGGAAGCTCCTACGAGCAGTACTTC CASSPSAGSSYEQYF TRBV18 . . TRBJ2-7
TGTGCCAGCAGCCTGAGAGGGGCGGGGCCCTACGAGCAGTACTTC CASSLRGAGPYEQYF TRBV13 many . TRBJ2-7
TGCAGTGCTAGGGCCGGACTAGCGGGAGGATGGTATACCGGGGAGCTGTTTTTT CSARAGLAGGWYTGELFF TRBV20-1 . TRBD2 TRBJ2-2
TGTGCCAGCAGTAGACTAGCGGGGCTGATTCGGGAGACCCAGTACTTC CASSRLAGLIRETQYF TRBV27 many TRBD2 TRBJ2-5
TGTGCCAGCAGCTTATACCAGCGGAGCACTGAAGCTTTCTTT CASSLYQRSTEAFF TRBV5-5 many . TRBJ1-1
TGTGCCACCAGTAAAGGGGTTAGTACCAGAAAGACCTATGGCTACACCTTC CATSKGVSTRKTYGYTF TRBV24-1 many . TRBJ1-2
TGTGCCAGCAGTTCAAACCGCTCACACGGAAAGACCTATGGCTACACCTTC CASSSNRSHGKTYGYTF TRBV6-4 many . TRBJ1-2
TGTGCCAGCAGTGGAGTCTGGCCTTACGGAAAGACCTATGGCTACACCTTC CASSGVWPYGKTYGYTF TRBV6-9 many . TRBJ1-2
TGTGCCAGCAGGACCTTGTACTCAAGAAAGACCTATGGCTACACCTTC CASRTLYSRKTYGYTF TRBV9 . . TRBJ1-2